Presented here are 10 T cell receptor beta chains from one specimen sequenced in a study of blood T cell repertoires in COVID-19. Method: immunoSEQ multiplex PCR; TCRdb's copy keeps in-frame clones and lacks some. Found here are some 100,000 clones, around four fifths of them singletons; the top ten hold around an eighth. Material for sequencing was peripheral blood. The receptors were gathered from a woman in her 70s with acute or convalescent COVID-19.

The CDR3 spells CASSYPGTGARGDTQYF. The DNA for the CDR3 is TGTGCCAGCAGTTACCCTGGCACAGGGGCCAGAGGAGATACGCAGTATTTT. The chain combines TRBV6-2 or TRBV6-3 with TRBJ2-3; 7 positions agree with TRBD1. CDR3 length equals 17 residues. With 2 bases clipped from V and 5 bases from J, the junction kept 13 bases outside the gene matches. Germline V gives CDR1 MNHEY, CDR2 SVGEGT.

The genes are TRBV9 and TRBJ2-4; D perhaps matches TRBD2 (5 bases). V dropped 8 bases and J dropped 1 base, with 7 bases sitting between them. The CDR3 contains 12 residues. Germline V lookup: CDR1 SGDLS, CDR2 YYNGEE. The CDR3 region is CASWEAKNIQYF. DNA of the CDR3: TGTGCCAGTTGGGAGGCCAAAAACATTCAGTACTTC.

The chain has TRBV30 and TRBJ1-1; D gene ambiguous. The CDR3 is 13 residues long. Germline values: CDR1 GTSNPN, CDR2 SVGIG (reference sequence). Trimming cost V 5 bases and J 1 base, with 11 bases left between them. In nucleotides, the CDR3 is TGTGCCTGGTCTCCACTTGGGAACACTGAAGCTTTCTTT. Translation: CAWSPLGNTEAFF.

The table lists this clone with a few counts. The chain carries TRBV6-6 and TRBJ1-1; D is ambiguous. This CDR3 is 13 amino acids long. V lost 6 bases and J 0 bases, leaving 8 bases between the germline ends. Germline V gives CDR1 MNHNY, CDR2 SVGAGI (reference sequence). The CDR3 DNA reads TGTGCCAGCAGCCGGGAGATGAACACTGAAGCTTTCTTT. Amino acid sequence: CASSREMNTEAFF.

The V and J genes are TRBV10-2 and TRBJ1-4; 9 bases are shared with TRBD1. The V gene end was trimmed by 6 bases and the J gene end by 4 bases; junction bases not matched to a gene: 6. Germline lookup yields CDR1 WSHSY and CDR2 SAAADI. The CDR3 has 15 residues. Written as DNA, the CDR3 is TGCGCCAGCAGGAAACCGGGACAGGGTAATGAAAAACTGTTTTTT. Amino acid sequence: CASRKPGQGNEKLFF.

The CDR3 loop reads CASSLSGTGKNIQYF. The CDR3 DNA sequence: TGTGCCAGCAGCTTATCCGGGACAGGGAAAAACATTCAGTACTTC. J is TRBJ2-4 and V is TRBV5-4, with 9 bases lining up with TRBD1. The CDR3 extends over 15 amino acids. With 2 bases clipped from V and 4 bases from J, the junction kept 4 bases outside the gene matches. The germline CDR1 and CDR2 sequences are SGHNT and YYREEE (reference sequence).

This sequence joins TRBV6-5 and TRBJ1-5; D ambiguous. CDR1 MNHEY and CDR2 SVGAGI come from the germline V gene. The CDR3 extends over 13 amino acids. V shed 7 bases and J shed 6 bases, with 13 bases lying between them. The DNA for the CDR3 is TGTGCCAGCAATCTCATCGTGGCTCAGCCCCAGCATTTT. Translation gives CASNLIVAQPQHF.

The table lists this clone with a count of one. The CDR3: CASSDTVRSVSFF. The CDR3 DNA reads TGTGCCAGCAGTGACACCGTCAGGTCGGTTTCGTTCTTC. This chain connects TRBV6-4 to TRBJ2-1; D is undetermined. Trimming cost V 2 bases and J 15 bases, with 17 bases left between them. CDR1 is MRHNA, CDR2 SNTAGT, per germline. The CDR3 spans 13 residues.

CDR3 in amino acids: CASSWGEGYGYTF. The CDR3 DNA sequence: TGTGCCAGCAGTTGGGGGGAGGGCTATGGCTACACCTTC. The chain combines TRBV12-3 or TRBV12-4 with TRBJ1-2; D might be TRBD1 (5 bases). The CDR3 consists of 13 residues. The ends were cut back, 4 bases at V and 4 bases at J, with 10 bases in the middle.

The V gene is TRBV13, the J gene TRBJ1-2; 7 positions agree with TRBD1. The germline V gene encodes CDR1 PRHDT and CDR2 FYEKMQ (reference sequence). J lost 1 base, V lost 1 base, and 3 bases had no gene match. The CDR3 is 15 amino acids. The CDR3 is CASSLATGSNYGYTF. The CDR3 DNA sequence: TGTGCCAGCAGCTTAGCGACAGGGAGTAACTATGGCTACACCTTC.